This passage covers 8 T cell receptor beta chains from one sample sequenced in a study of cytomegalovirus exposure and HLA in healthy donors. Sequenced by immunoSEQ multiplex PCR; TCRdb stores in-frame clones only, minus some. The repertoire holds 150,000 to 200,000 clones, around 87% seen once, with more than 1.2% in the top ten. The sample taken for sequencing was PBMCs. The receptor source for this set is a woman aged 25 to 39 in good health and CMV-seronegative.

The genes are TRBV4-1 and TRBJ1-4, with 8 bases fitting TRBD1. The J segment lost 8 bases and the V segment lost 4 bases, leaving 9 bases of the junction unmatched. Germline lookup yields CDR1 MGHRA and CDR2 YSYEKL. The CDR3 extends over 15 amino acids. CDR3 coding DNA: TGCGCCAGCAGCCTAACCGGGACAGGAGGAGAAAAACTGTTTTTT. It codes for CASSLTGTGGEKLFF.

The CDR3 here is CASSYLGAVNEKLFF. The CDR3 nucleotides are TGTGCCAGCAGTTACTTGGGGGCGGTGAATGAAAAACTGTTTTTT. V and J are TRBV6-6 and TRBJ1-4, with D tentatively TRBD1 (6 bases). Trimming shortened V by 1 base and J by 5 bases, and 11 bases separated the two germline ends. The CDR3 has 15 residues. Germline V gives CDR1 MNHNY, CDR2 SVGAGI (reference sequence).

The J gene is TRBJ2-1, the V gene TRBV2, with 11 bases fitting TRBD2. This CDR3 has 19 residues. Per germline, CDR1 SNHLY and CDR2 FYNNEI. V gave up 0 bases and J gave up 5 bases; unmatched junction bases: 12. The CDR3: CASSEALHKSSGGNNEQFF. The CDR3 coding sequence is TGTGCCAGCAGTGAAGCGCTTCACAAGTCTAGCGGGGGGAACAATGAGCAGTTCTTC.

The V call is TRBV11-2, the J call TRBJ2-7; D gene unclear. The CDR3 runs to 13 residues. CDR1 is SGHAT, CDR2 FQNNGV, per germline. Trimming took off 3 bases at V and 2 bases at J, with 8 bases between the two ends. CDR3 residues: CASSFFVAYEQYF. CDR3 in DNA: TGTGCCAGCAGCTTTTTTGTAGCCTACGAGCAGTACTTC.

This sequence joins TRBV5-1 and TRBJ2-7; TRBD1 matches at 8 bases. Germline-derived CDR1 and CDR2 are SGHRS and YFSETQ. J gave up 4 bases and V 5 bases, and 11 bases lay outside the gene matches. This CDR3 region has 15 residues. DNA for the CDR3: TGCGCCAGCAGAAGACGGACAGGGAGGCTTTACGAGCAGTACTTC. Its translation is CASRRRTGRLYEQYF. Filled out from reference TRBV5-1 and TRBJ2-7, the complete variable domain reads KAGVTQTPRYLIKTRGQQVTLSCSPISGHRSVSWYQQTPGQGLQFLFEYFSETQRNKGNFPGRFSGRQFSNSRSEMNVSTLELGDSALYLCASRRRTGRLYEQYFGPGTRLTVT.

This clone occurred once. The CDR3 DNA reads TGCGCCAGCAGCCAAGAGGTAGGGCAGGGGGCACTTGAAAAACTGTTTTTT. It encodes CASSQEVGQGALEKLFF. The rearrangement uses TRBV4-1 and TRBJ1-4, with 8 bases fitting TRBD1. CDR1 is MGHRA, CDR2 YSYEKL, per germline. V trimming: 0 bases; J trimming: 7 bases; junction bases outside the gene matches: 10. CDR3 length: 17 amino acids.

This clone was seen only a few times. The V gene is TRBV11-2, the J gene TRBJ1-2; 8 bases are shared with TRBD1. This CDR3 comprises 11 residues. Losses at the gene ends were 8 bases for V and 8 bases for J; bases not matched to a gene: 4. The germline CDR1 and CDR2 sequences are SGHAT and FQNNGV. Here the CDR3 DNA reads TGTGCCAGCGCAGGGGGCGTAGGCTACACCTTC. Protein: CASAGGVGYTF.

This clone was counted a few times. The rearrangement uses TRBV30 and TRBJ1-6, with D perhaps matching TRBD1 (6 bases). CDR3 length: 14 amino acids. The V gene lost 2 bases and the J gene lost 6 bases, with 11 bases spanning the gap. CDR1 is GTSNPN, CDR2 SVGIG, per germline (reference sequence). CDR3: CAWSLRTVNSPLHF. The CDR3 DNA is TGTGCCTGGAGTCTTCGGACAGTTAATTCACCCCTCCACTTT.